This T cell receptor beta chain emerged from a study of cytomegalovirus exposure and HLA in healthy donors. Study observations and caveats: Exclusion as indistinguishable affected some V segments, including TRBV6-2 and TRBV6-3. Versus the roughly 700-donor mean, an Asian-associated ancestry cluster reportedly showed fewer N-insertions in a later analysis.

As concerns this clone: What it recognizes is unknown.

The PCR contained 60 Vbeta and 13 Jbeta primers. TCRdb keeps only in-frame clones here, not all; method: immunoSEQ multiplex PCR. The profile shows about 200,000 clones, about 81% of them singletons. CDR3 length: 13 amino acids. V shed 5 bases, J shed 3 bases, and the junction held 3 bases outside the gene matches. The germline CDR1 and CDR2 sequences are SEHNR and FQNEAQ (reference sequence). Sequenced input: PBMCs. The TCR sequence derives from a man aged 40-50 years in good health and CMV-seropositive. The chain uses TRBV7-9 and TRBJ2-7; 8 bases fit TRBD1. The CDR3 DNA reads as TGTGCCAGCAGCCAGGGGGCCAGCTACGAGCAGTACTTC. It is translated as CASSQGASYEQYF.